Presented here are 29 T cell receptor beta chains from one specimen sequenced in a study of T cell clonality in common variable immunodeficiency. The data were produced by immunoSEQ multiplex PCR, yet TCRdb's version contains in-frame clones alone and is incomplete. This sample includes some 52,000 clones with no singletons; its ten biggest clones take up about 3.4%. The sample taken for sequencing was peripheral blood mononuclear cells. Source of these receptors: a person between 18 and 69 years old in good health.

This clone occurred a few times. The read comes to an end 3 residues before the CDR3 does, leaving the germline J gene to fill in the end. The chain recombines TRBV19 with TRBJ2-3; 11 positions agree with TRBD1. Germline loops: CDR1 LNHDA, CDR2 SQIVND (reference sequence). This CDR3 has 15 amino acids. The DNA read from the CDR3 is TGTGCCAGTAGTCCCCGGACAGGGGGCAATCAGCCG. It codes for CASSPRTGGNQP. The entire CDR3 protein reads CASSPRTGGNQPQYF.

This clone was counted at least ten times. The CDR3 end lies 3 residues beyond the end of the read and is filled in from the germline J gene. The gene calls are TRBV12-3 or TRBV12-4 and TRBJ2-3, with D possibly matching TRBD1 (5 bases). This CDR3 spans 16 amino acids. V gave up 1 base and J gave up 5 bases, with 16 bases separating them. This chain's CDR3 is CASSLGAARQGDTQYF. The DNA read from the CDR3 is TGTGCCAGCAGTTTAGGGGCAGCTAGGCAGGGAGATACG.

Comment on this clone: The missing CDR3 end, 3 residues past where the read stops, is filled in from the germline J gene. The chain combines TRBV18 with TRBJ1-2; D call uncertain. From germline, CDR1 is KGHSH and CDR2 LQKENI. The CDR3 consists of 17 residues. The CDR3 protein is CASSPTGVPTSTDTYTF. CDR3 DNA, as far as it was read: TGTGCCAGCTCACCCACGGGAGTCCCCACTAGCACAGATACC.

In this sample, this clone turned up many times. The CDR3 end lies 3 residues beyond the end of the read and is filled in from the germline J gene. The V and J genes are TRBV19 and TRBJ2-5; D might be TRBD1 (6 bases). From germline, CDR1 is LNHDA and CDR2 SQIVND (reference sequence). The V gene lost 5 bases and the J gene lost 1 base, with 8 bases spanning the gap. This CDR3 is built from 13 residues. The part of the CDR3 DNA that was read is TGTGCCAGTAGTGGGGGCCTCCAAGAGACC. Residues: CASSGGLQET. The complete CDR3 sequence is CASSGGLQETQYF.

At least ten counts were recorded for this clone. The read halts 3 residues ahead of the CDR3 end, with the missing end drawn from the germline J gene. The chain employs TRBV5-6 and TRBJ2-1; 8 positions match TRBD2. After removal of 2 bases from V and 8 bases from J, the junction contained 6 bases not matched to a gene. The CDR3 sequence is 14 residues long. Germline V gene data show CDR1 as SGHDT and CDR2 as YYEEEE. CDR3 DNA (partial): TGTGCCAGCAGCTTCGGGGGGGACGGAGATGAG. Its protein is CASSFGGDGDE. The complete CDR3 sequence is CASSFGGDGDEQFF.

This clone was detected many times. The read halts 3 residues ahead of the CDR3 end, with the missing end drawn from the germline J gene. The V gene is TRBV5-4, the J gene TRBJ2-3; 7 nucleotides match TRBD2. The CDR3 consists of 16 residues. Germline CDR1 reads SGHNT; CDR2 reads YYREEE (reference sequence). The V segment lost 0 bases and the J segment 4 bases; nucleotides outside the gene matches: 8. CDR3 amino acids: CASSLGGGSRSDTQYF. CDR3 DNA (partial): TGTGCCAGCAGCTTGGGAGGCGGGAGTAGGTCAGATACG.

This clone was counted ten times or more. The sequenced fragment ends 3 residues before the CDR3 boundary, so the rest is inferred from the germline J gene. The chain links TRBV12-3 or TRBV12-4 to TRBJ1-4; TRBD1 might be the D (5 bases). V lost 3 bases and J 7 bases, leaving 12 bases between the germline ends. CDR3 length equals 14 residues. CDR3 DNA, as far as it was read: TGTGCCAGCAGTTTGCGGCAGGGTGGTGAAAAA. Translation gives CASSLRQGGEK. The full CDR3 protein reads CASSLRQGGEKLFF.

In this sample, this clone turned up many times. The read is 3 residues too short to cover the CDR3 end, so that end is filled in from the germline J gene. The J gene is TRBJ2-7, the V gene TRBV7-2; 10 bases line up with TRBD2. The V gene's germline CDR1 is SGHTA and CDR2 FQGNSA. The CDR3 runs 14 residues. Losses at the gene ends were 4 bases for V and 2 bases for J; bases not matched to a gene: 2. The covered CDR3 bases are TGTGCCAGCAGCTGGACTAGCGGAGCCTACGAG. This translates into CASSWTSGAYE. The entire CDR3 reads CASSWTSGAYEQYF.

This clone has ten or more counts. The CDR3 end falls 3 residues outside the read, so it is completed with the germline J gene. The genes are TRBV19 and TRBJ1-2, with TRBD1 identical over 12 bases. The ends lost 10 bases at V and 7 bases at J; junction bases unmatched: 13. The CDR3 sequence is 15 residues long. Germline V gene sequence: CDR1 LNHDA, CDR2 SQIVND (reference sequence). This CDR3 reads CATRISGTGGSGYTF. CDR3 DNA, as far as it was read: TGTGCCACCCGAATATCCGGGACAGGGGGCAGTGGC.

This clone occurred many times. Read sequence stops 3 residues before the CDR3 end, and the germline J gene provides the missing end. The chain employs TRBV19 and TRBJ2-1, with TRBD2 matching 8 bases. Per the germline V gene, CDR1 is LNHDA and CDR2 is SQIVND (reference sequence). This CDR3 spans 16 amino acids. The trim removed 5 bases at V and 6 bases at J, leaving 12 bases unmatched. The sequenced part of the CDR3 DNA is TGTGCCAGTAGTTTCCCGGGACTAGAGTTTGGCAATGAG. Its translation is CASSFPGLEFGNE. The entire CDR3 reads CASSFPGLEFGNEQFF.

This clone was seen ten or more times. The CDR3 end lies 3 residues beyond the end of the read and is filled in from the germline J gene. This chain connects TRBV30 to TRBJ1-2, with 7 bases fitting TRBD1. Germline V gene lookup returns CDR1 GTSNPN and CDR2 SVGIG (reference sequence). V lost 8 bases and J lost 4; bases outside the gene matches: 10. The CDR3 is 13 amino acids. The CDR3 sequence is CAGNRGFTYGYTF. The DNA read from the CDR3 is TGTGCCGGGAACAGGGGCTTTACCTATGGC.

Comment on this clone: Coverage ceases 3 residues before the CDR3 finishes, and the germline J gene fills in the end. V and J are TRBV2 and TRBJ1-3, with TRBD1 matching over 7 bases. The length of the CDR3 is 15 residues. Germline-derived CDR1 and CDR2 are SNHLY and FYNNEI. With V trimmed by 6 bases and J by 2 bases, 7 bases remained unmatched. The DNA read from the CDR3 is TGTGCCAGCAGCCCCGACAGGGACACTGGAAACACC. Translated: CASSPDRDTGNT. The full-length CDR3 reads as CASSPDRDTGNTIYF.

This clone was found many times. The read terminates 3 residues ahead of where the CDR3 ends, so the germline J gene completes it. This rearrangement joins TRBV19 to TRBJ2-3; D may be TRBD2 (6 bases). This CDR3 spans 13 amino acids. Germline V lookup: CDR1 LNHDA, CDR2 SQIVND (reference sequence). Trimming pared 7 bases from V and 5 bases from J, leaving 13 bases between. The CDR3 loop reads CASNDQAGDTQYF. The DNA read from the CDR3 is TGTGCCAGTAATGACCAAGCGGGAGATACG.

The sample holds many counts of this clone. The read terminates 3 residues ahead of where the CDR3 ends, so the germline J gene completes it. The chain employs TRBV20-1 and TRBJ2-3, with TRBD2 matching 11 bases. Germline V gene data show CDR1 as DFQATT and CDR2 as SNEGSKA (reference sequence). V trimming: 5 bases; J trimming: 5 bases; junction bases outside the gene matches: 9. The CDR3 length is 15 residues. The CDR3 here is CSAGTSGSAGDTQYF. The CDR3 DNA, read in part, is TGCAGTGCTGGTACTAGCGGGAGTGCGGGAGATACG.

Many counts were recorded for this clone. The read ends 3 residues before the CDR3 terminus; that terminus is restored from the germline J gene. The chain recombines TRBV30 with TRBJ2-7; D possibly corresponds to TRBD1 (5 bases). The CDR3 runs to 14 residues. Trimming removed 0 bases from V and 2 bases from J, with 11 bases in between. Per germline, CDR1 GTSNPN and CDR2 SVGIG (reference sequence). The CDR3 reads CAWSVDSLTYEQYF. Partial CDR3 DNA: TGTGCCTGGAGTGTCGACAGTCTCACCTACGAG.

This clone was picked up many times. The observed sequence ends 3 residues before the CDR3 terminus, with the missing tail filled in from the germline J gene. This rearrangement joins TRBV7-8 to TRBJ1-5; a possible D gene is TRBD1 (6 bases). The CDR3 runs 13 residues. CDR1 is SGHVS and CDR2 is FQNEAQ in the germline V gene. V lost 5 bases, J lost 4 bases, and 9 bases lay in between. This CDR3 is CASSQTGNQPQHF. The CDR3 DNA, read in part, is TGTGCCAGCAGCCAAACAGGGAATCAGCCC.

This clone was counted only a few times. The CDR3 goes on 3 residues after the read ends, and that part is filled in from the germline J gene. At the DNA level, this CDR3 is encoded by other sequences in the same sample as well. V usage is TRBV18 and J usage is TRBJ1-3, with D unclear. The V and J ends lost 3 bases and 0 bases respectively, with 15 bases between them. The CDR3 loop spans 17 amino acids. Germline CDR1 reads KGHSH; CDR2 reads LQKENI. The sequenced part of the CDR3 DNA is TGTGCCAGCTCACCGAGAGCGGCGGCGAGCTCTGGAAACACC. Its protein product is CASSPRAAASSGNT. The full CDR3 protein is CASSPRAAASSGNTIYF. Supplemented by reference TRBV18 and TRBJ1-3, the full variable domain reads NAGVMQNPRHLVRRRGQEARLRCSPMKGHSHVYWYRQLPEEGLKFMVYLQKENIIDESGMPKERFSAEFPKEGPSILRIQQVVRGDSAAYFCASSPRAAASSGNTIYFGEGSWLTVV.

The sample holds a few counts of this clone. A much more abundant neighbour one base away suggests this may be a read error. The read halts 3 residues ahead of the CDR3 end, with the missing end drawn from the germline J gene. The chain couples TRBV30 to TRBJ2-3; weak D call: TRBD2 (6 bases). Germline CDR1 and CDR2: GTSNPN and SVGIG (reference sequence). The CDR3 sequence is 13 residues long. This CDR3 reads CAWSVQEGQPQYF. The DNA read from the CDR3 is TGTGCCTGGAGTGTACAGGAGGGTCAGCCG.

This clone was recorded many times. The CDR3 is cut off 3 residues early in the read; its end comes from the germline J gene. This sequence joins TRBV20-1 and TRBJ1-6, with 10 nucleotides matching TRBD1. The CDR3 totals 15 residues. V shed 2 bases, J shed 9 bases, and the junction held 7 bases outside the gene matches. Germline V gene data show CDR1 as DFQATT and CDR2 as SNEGSKA (reference sequence). The DNA read from the CDR3 is TGCAGTGCTAGACCCGGACAGGGGGAAATTTCACCC. Translating it yields CSARPGQGEISP. The entire CDR3 protein reads CSARPGQGEISPLHF.

This clone was seen repeatedly, ten times or more. The read terminates 3 residues ahead of where the CDR3 ends, so the germline J gene completes it. This sample includes further DNA sequences coding for the same CDR3. The chain couples TRBV7-2 to TRBJ1-3; 8 positions agree with TRBD1. The V gene end was trimmed by 4 bases and the J gene end by 0 bases; junction bases not matched to a gene: 2. Germline values: CDR1 SGHTA, CDR2 FQGNSA. This CDR3 comprises 15 residues. CDR3 protein: CASSSTGGSGNTIYF. The sequenced part of the CDR3 DNA is TGTGCCAGCAGCTCAACAGGGGGCTCTGGAAACACC.

This clone was seen a few times. The read terminates 3 residues ahead of where the CDR3 ends, so the germline J gene completes it. V is TRBV6-1 and J is TRBJ1-2, with 9 bases matching TRBD1. The V gene's germline CDR1 is MNHNS and CDR2 SASEGT. This CDR3 has 16 residues. CDR3 residues: CASSETRDRELNDYTF. Partial CDR3 DNA: TGTGCCAGCAGTGAAACTCGGGACAGGGAGTTGAATGAC.

In its sample, this clone was seen many times. CDR3 residues: CASSPDGGAYNEQFF. CDR3 bases read: TGTGCCAGCAGCCCTGACGGGGGGGCCTACAATGAG. The chain recombines TRBV7-3 with TRBJ2-1; 8 positions match TRBD2. The CDR3 end falls 3 residues outside the read, so it is completed with the germline J gene. This CDR3 spans 15 amino acids. V trimming: 5 bases; J trimming: 2 bases; junction bases outside the gene matches: 5. Germline CDR1 SGHTA, CDR2 FQGTGA.

There are many counts of this clone. The read ends 3 residues before the CDR3 terminus; that terminus is restored from the germline J gene. The chain is built from TRBV5-1 and TRBJ1-1; 11 bases are shared with TRBD1. The CDR3 is made up of 14 amino acids. J lost 1 base, V lost 7 bases, and 3 bases had no gene match. The germline V gene encodes CDR1 SGHRS and CDR2 YFSETQ. CDR3 DNA, as far as it was read: TGCGCCAGCGGACAGGGGGCTACGAACACTGAA. Translating gives CASGQGATNTE. The complete CDR3 sequence is CASGQGATNTEAFF.

This clone was detected many times. The read ends 3 residues early relative to the CDR3; the germline J gene fills the gap. This sequence joins TRBV14 and TRBJ2-1, with TRBD2 identical over 14 bases. The CDR3 covers 19 residues. The germline V gene encodes CDR1 SGHDN and CDR2 FVKESK. Losses at the gene ends were 4 bases for V and 0 bases for J; bases not matched to a gene: 8. The CDR3 sequence is CASSRAGLAGGRSYNEQFF. The part of the CDR3 DNA that was read is TGTGCCAGCAGCCGAGCTGGACTAGCGGGAGGCCGCTCCTACAATGAG.

Ten or more counts support this clone. The CDR3 spells CASSPGQILYGYTF. The part of the CDR3 DNA that was read is TGCGCCAGCAGCCCCGGACAGATACTCTATGGC. V is TRBV5-1 and J is TRBJ1-2, with D tentatively TRBD1 (6 bases). The read stops 3 residues short of the end of the CDR3; the missing end is completed from the germline J gene. V lost 4 bases, J lost 4 bases, and 14 bases lay in between. Germline assignment: CDR1 SGHRS and CDR2 YFSETQ. The CDR3 totals 14 residues. The full variable domain, with the rest looked up from reference TRBV5-1 and TRBJ1-2, is KAGVTQTPRYLIKTRGQQVTLSCSPISGHRSVSWYQQTPGQGLQFLFEYFSETQRNKGNFPGRFSGRQFSNSRSEMNVSTLELGDSALYLCASSPGQILYGYTFGSGTRLTVV.

This clone was detected ten times or more. Read coverage stops 3 residues before the CDR3 terminus; the germline J gene supplies the remainder. This chain uses TRBV13 with TRBJ2-2, with unresolved D. V was cut by 5 bases and J by 1 base, with 5 bases left in between. The CDR3 has 13 residues. CDR1 and CDR2 (germline): PRHDT, FYEKMQ (reference sequence). The sequenced CDR3 bases are TGTGCCAGCAGCACACAGAACACCGGGGAG. As protein: CASSTQNTGE. From start to end, the CDR3 is CASSTQNTGELFF.

As concerns this clone: The read ends 3 residues shy of where the CDR3 ends; the end is completed using the germline J gene. The chain combines TRBV6-2 or TRBV6-3 with TRBJ1-2, with TRBD1 matching over 8 bases. This CDR3 contains 15 residues. The germline V gene encodes CDR1 MNHEY and CDR2 SVGEGT. The trim removed 5 bases at V and 5 bases at J, leaving 10 bases unmatched. CDR3 bases read: TGTGCCAGCAGTAACCCGGACAGGGCCCAGTATGGC. This translates into CASSNPDRAQYG. The CDR3 as a whole reads CASSNPDRAQYGYTF.

This clone was detected a few times. The read comes to an end 3 residues before the CDR3 does, leaving the germline J gene to fill in the end. This chain connects TRBV2 to TRBJ1-1; D is perhaps TRBD1 (5 bases). This CDR3 comprises 12 residues. The germline gives CDR1 SNHLY, CDR2 FYNNEI. The CDR3: CASSTDSLGAFF. CDR3 DNA (partial): TGTGCCAGCAGTACTGACAGCCTGGGG.

In its sample, this clone was seen many times. The read is 3 residues too short to cover the CDR3 end, so that end is filled in from the germline J gene. The rearrangement uses TRBV29-1 and TRBJ2-1; TRBD1 matches at 7 bases. The V segment lost 4 bases and the J segment 2 bases; nucleotides outside the gene matches: 2. Germline CDR1 and CDR2: SQVTM and ANQGSEA. CDR3 length: 13 residues. The CDR3 here is CSVVGGTYNEQFF. CDR3 bases read: TGCAGCGTTGTAGGGGGCACCTACAATGAG.